What follows describes a single T cell receptor (beta chain). Its antigen is still unknown. The table came from immunoSEQ multiplex PCR; TCRdb's copy has only in-frame clones and leaves some out. The sample lists about 55,000 clones, around 80% occurring once. These data originate in a study of T cell responses to AZD1222 COVID-19 vaccine. Study findings and constraints: Dominant CD4 TCR responses targeted spike regions 160-218 and 743-854. Spike-specific TCR breadth and depth rose after two AZD1222 doses.

Germline CDR1 and CDR2: MNHEY and SVGAGI. Trimming shortened V by 8 bases and J by 3 bases, and 17 bases separated the two germline ends. This CDR3 has 15 residues. Sequencing used peripheral blood, obtained 28 days after the second AZD1222 dose. The TCR sequence derives from an adult who received the AZD1222 COVID-19 vaccine. The chain combines TRBV6-5 with TRBJ2-1; D is unclear. This chain's CDR3 is CASAMRQNFYNEQFF. In nucleotides, the CDR3 is TGTGCCAGCGCGATGAGACAAAACTTCTACAATGAGCAGTTCTTC.